What follows is one TCR beta chain and its context. No antigen is known for it. The input lacks base qualities; no much larger clone sits a single base away. The sample belongs to a study of T cells after somatic rescue of genetic block (dated by TCRdb to the early 2020s). For the study in its entirety: What the study looked at was long-term robustness, specifically in a T-cell system that came about through somatic rescue of a genetic block in T-cell development.

Based on the germline V gene, the CDR1 and CDR2 sequences are LGHNA and YNFKEQ. CDR3 length: 17 amino acids, cysteine to phenylalanine. Just CDR3 DNA is preserved here, 51 bases in frame from base 1. Here V drops 1 base and J drops 8 bases, and the junction holds 14 bases not matched to any gene. The library was generated by the immunoSEQ multiplex PCR assay. TCRdb stores this immuneACCESS table with in-frame sequences only. Part of the clones is absent; in the studies checked, under half of the shortfall reflects unresolved V genes, and no reason is known for the rest. Present in this sample are about 7,000 clones, 81% of which were seen just once. The ten largest account for about 26% of the sample.

Sequencing was done on a sample of peripheral blood mononuclear cells (PBMCs). This sequence uses TRBV4-2 and TRBJ2-3, and TRBD2 matches 8 of the central bases. The TCR comes from a boy younger than 18. The CDR3 protein: CASSQGGISGTLSTQYF. At the DNA level, the sequence is TGTGCCAGCAGCCAAGGGGGGATTAGCGGGACCCTGTCTACGCAGTATTTT.